These T cell receptor beta chains were read from a single sample in a study of T cell repertoires in cytomegalovirus infection. TCRdb redid the calling of the reads with MiXCR, one entry per CDR3 protein. The sample contains around 360,000 distinct CDR3 sequences, about 34% of which appear only once. These receptors' antigens are unknown. The sequencing here drew on cultured PBMCs, taken from culture after CMV antigen stimulation. These receptors all come from a human donor in good health (CMV status not recorded). Some clones in this sample may be carry-over from other donors' samples. Both conserved end residues are part of each CDR3. D genes are given only for firm matches. Rows may omit the clone size; those that give it use once, few, many or a size class.

CASNAQTGAEAFF	TGCGCCAGCAACGCACAGACAGGGGCTGAAGCTTTCTTT	.	TRBJ1-1	TRBD1	TRBV5-1
CASSPATDTQYF	TGTGCCAGCAGCCCCGCCACAGATACGCAGTATTTT	many	TRBJ2-3	.	TRBV7-2
CASSHPDRNTEAFF	TGCGCCAGCAGCCACCCGGACAGGAACACTGAAGCTTTCTTT	.	TRBJ1-1	.	TRBV4-1
CASSLARVAYEQYF	TGTGCCAGCAGCTTAGCCAGGGTCGCCTACGAGCAGTACTTC	.	TRBJ2-7	.	TRBV7-2
CASSPVQRRGDTQYF	TGTGCCAGCAGCCCAGTCCAAAGGAGGGGAGATACGCAGTATTTT	many	TRBJ2-3	.	TRBV7-2
CAISESQGQTPQHF	TGTGCCATCAGTGAGTCTCAAGGACAGACGCCCCAGCATTTT	.	TRBJ1-5	.	TRBV10-3
CASSARDKNTGELFF	TGTGCCAGCAGTGCCCGGGACAAGAACACCGGGGAGCTGTTTTTT	few	TRBJ2-2	.	TRBV6-1
CATLGGGPPTNEKLFF	TGTGCCACCCTAGGGGGAGGCCCTCCAACTAATGAAAAACTGTTTTTT	.	TRBJ1-4	.	TRBV28
CASSSLLNEQFF	TGTGCCAGCAGTTCCCTATTGAATGAGCAGTTCTTC	few	TRBJ2-1	.	TRBV12-3/TRBV12-4
CASSYYGPTNYGYTF	TGTGCCAGCAGCTATTACGGGCCAACTAACTATGGCTACACCTTC	.	TRBJ1-2	.	TRBV7-8
CASRYGKFGGYTF	TGTGCCAGCAGATACGGGAAATTTGGAGGCTACACCTTC	many	TRBJ1-2	.	TRBV7-2
CASSFSGGAFLNTEAFF	TGTGCCAGCAGCTTTTCAGGGGGCGCTTTCCTGAACACTGAAGCTTTCTTT	few	TRBJ1-1	TRBD1	TRBV7-2
CASTPSRGQVSGANVLTF	TGTGCCAGCACGCCGAGTCGGGGGCAGGTATCTGGGGCCAACGTCCTGACTTTC	many	TRBJ2-6	.	TRBV11-1
CASSLRGLNYGYTF	TGTGCCAGCAGTTTAAGGGGCCTCAACTATGGCTACACCTTC	few	TRBJ1-2	.	TRBV27
CASSMAGETQYF	TGTGCCAGTAGTATGGCCGGGGAGACCCAGTACTTC	.	TRBJ2-5	.	TRBV19
CASSIVDRFYAGELFF	TGTGCCAGTAGTATAGTCGACAGGTTCTATGCCGGGGAGCTGTTTTTT	.	TRBJ2-2	.	TRBV19
CASSQTSDSSYNEQFF	TGTGCCAGCTCGCAAACTAGCGACAGCTCCTACAATGAGCAGTTCTTC	.	TRBJ2-1	TRBD2	TRBV18
CASSEGRLAGGDTQYF	TGTGCCAGCAGTGAAGGGAGACTAGCGGGAGGGGATACGCAGTATTTT	few	TRBJ2-3	TRBD2	TRBV2
CASSYFTSGGVKYF	TGTGCCAGCAGTTACTTTACTAGCGGGGGAGTAAAATACTTC	.	TRBJ2-7	TRBD2	TRBV6-5
CASSQDRTSGSYETQYF	TGTGCCAGCAGCCAAGATCGGACTAGCGGGAGCTATGAGACCCAGTACTTC	many	TRBJ2-5	TRBD2	TRBV3-1
CASSWRASVNEQFF	TGTGCCAGCAGCTGGAGGGCTAGTGTAAATGAGCAGTTCTTC	.	TRBJ2-1	.	TRBV7-2
CATSRATKLTGLRVEPQHF	TGTGCCACCAGCAGAGCAACTAAACTAACAGGCCTGCGTGTTGAGCCCCAGCATTTT	few	TRBJ1-5	.	TRBV15
CASSFMEGNNEQFF	TGTGCCAGCAGCTTTATGGAAGGGAACAATGAGCAGTTCTTC	many	TRBJ2-1	.	TRBV7-2
CSAGTGFVYNEQFF	TGCAGTGCTGGGACAGGTTTCGTCTACAATGAGCAGTTCTTC	few	TRBJ2-1	TRBD1	TRBV20-1
CASSLETGSYNEQFF	TGTGCCAGCAGCTTGGAAACGGGATCCTACAATGAGCAGTTCTTC	few	TRBJ2-1	.	TRBV5-4
CARRGAPEAFF	TGTGCCCGCCGGGGGGCCCCTGAAGCTTTCTTT	few	TRBJ1-1	.	TRBV2
CASSMRLAAQETQYF	TGTGCCAGTAGTATGCGGCTAGCCGCCCAAGAGACCCAGTACTTC	few	TRBJ2-5	.	TRBV19
CASSSVGTGGWTSTDTQYF	TGTGCCAGCAGCTCGGTGGGGACGGGTGGTTGGACTAGCACAGATACGCAGTATTTT	medium-sized	TRBJ2-3	.	TRBV11-2
CASSHVPGTGYEQYF	TGCGCCAGCAGCCATGTCCCCGGGACCGGTTACGAGCAGTACTTC	.	TRBJ2-7	.	TRBV4-1